This TCR beta chain was obtained from a study of shared T cell receptors in the human thymus. CDR1 is SGHRS, CDR2 YFSETQ, per germline. Trimming pared 6 bases from V and 8 bases from J, leaving 8 bases between. This CDR3 region has 11 residues. Some clones are missing from TCRdb's copy, which holds only in-frame ones; the method was immunoSEQ multiplex PCR. The sample contains 720,000 or so clones, around 85% of which appear only once. The sample also formed part of further work on human thymus T cells. That paper notes: The donor group consisted of healthy Finnish infants who were having corrective surgery for congenital heart defects. Thymic and blood repertoires seemed to show skewed V and J gene use.

This TCR came from a girl under three years old with a congenital heart defect. The V and J genes are TRBV5-1 and TRBJ2-2; perhaps TRBD2 as D (6 bases). The sequenced sample was thymocytes. The DNA for the CDR3 is TGCGCCAGCACCGGGAGAGGGGAGCTGTTTTTT. Protein product: CASTGRGELFF. The full variable domain, completed using reference TRBV5-1 and TRBJ2-2, is KAGVTQTPRYLIKTRGQQVTLSCSPISGHRSVSWYQQTPGQGLQFLFEYFSETQRNKGNFPGRFSGRQFSNSRSEMNVSTLELGDSALYLCASTGRGELFFGEGSRLTVL.